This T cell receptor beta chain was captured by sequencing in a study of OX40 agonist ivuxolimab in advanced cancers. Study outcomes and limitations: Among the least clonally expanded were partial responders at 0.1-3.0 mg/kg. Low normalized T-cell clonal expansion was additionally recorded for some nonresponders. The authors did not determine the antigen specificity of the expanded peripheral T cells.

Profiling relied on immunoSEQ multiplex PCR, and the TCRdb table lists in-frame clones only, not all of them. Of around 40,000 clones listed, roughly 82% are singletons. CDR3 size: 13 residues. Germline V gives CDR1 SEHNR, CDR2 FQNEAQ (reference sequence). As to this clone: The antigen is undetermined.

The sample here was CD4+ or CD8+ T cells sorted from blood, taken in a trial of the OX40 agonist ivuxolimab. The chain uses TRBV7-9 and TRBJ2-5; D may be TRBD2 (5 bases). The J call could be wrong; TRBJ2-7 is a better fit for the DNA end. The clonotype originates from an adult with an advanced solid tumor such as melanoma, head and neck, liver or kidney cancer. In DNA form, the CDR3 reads TGTGCCAGCAGCGTCGGACTCAGCTACGAGCAGTACTTC. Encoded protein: CASSVGLSYEQYF.